This T cell receptor (beta chain) originates from a study of blood T cell repertoires in COVID-19. This CDR3 spans 18 amino acids. Germline V gene data show CDR1 as SGHTS and CDR2 as YDEGEE. The junction had 12 bases not matched to a gene; V was cut back by 1 base and J by 5 bases. Which cohort a participant joined came from the clinical history participants gave. Method: immunoSEQ multiplex PCR; TCRdb's copy keeps in-frame clones and lacks some. The table lists under 200,000 clones, less than 85% of them singletons. Input material: PBMCs or T cells enriched from blood (not recorded which). This TCR was recovered from a woman between 55 and 75 years old with acute COVID-19. The rearrangement links TRBV5-8 to TRBJ2-5; 12 nucleotides line up with TRBD2. This CDR3 reads CASSLLPASGGARETQYF. DNA of the CDR3: TGTGCCAGCAGCTTGTTACCCGCTAGCGGGGGGGCCCGGGAGACCCAGTACTTC.